This TCR beta chain stems from a study of blood T cell repertoires in COVID-19. Study-level information: COVID-19 samples from acute and convalescent phases originated in the United States, Italy and Spain. From T cells, B-cell-depleted T cells, or PBMCs came the material, which was cDNA or gDNA.

In this sample, this clone turned up a few times. The CDR3 length is 14 residues. The V segment lost 6 bases and the J segment 7 bases; nucleotides outside the gene matches: 5. CDR1 MNHEY and CDR2 SVGEGT come from the germline V gene. A Seattle source enrolled patients during active infection and followed them longitudinally. The data were produced by immunoSEQ multiplex PCR, yet TCRdb's version contains in-frame clones alone and is incomplete. The top ten clones hold 7.5% to 9.5% of a sample with 220,000 or so clones, 82% of them seen once. The chain combines TRBV6-2 or TRBV6-3 with TRBJ2-3, with 12 bases identical to TRBD2. The TCR comes from an elderly woman with COVID-19, enrolled during active disease. Sequencing was done on a sample of peripheral blood. CDR3 DNA sequence: TGTGCCAGCAGACCTAGCGGGGGGGCGTATACGCAGTATTTT. Amino acids: CASRPSGGAYTQYF.